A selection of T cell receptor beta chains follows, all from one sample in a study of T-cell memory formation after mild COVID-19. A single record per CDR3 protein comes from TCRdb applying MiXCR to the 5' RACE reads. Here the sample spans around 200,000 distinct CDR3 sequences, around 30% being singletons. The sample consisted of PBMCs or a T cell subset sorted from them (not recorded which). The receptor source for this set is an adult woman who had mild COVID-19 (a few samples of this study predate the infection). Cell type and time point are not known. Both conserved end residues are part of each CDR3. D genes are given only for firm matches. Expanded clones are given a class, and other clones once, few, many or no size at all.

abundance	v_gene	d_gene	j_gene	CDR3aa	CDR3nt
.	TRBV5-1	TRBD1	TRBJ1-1	CASSLAQGGSTEAFF	TGCGCCAGCAGCTTGGCACAGGGGGGGAGCACTGAAGCTTTCTTT
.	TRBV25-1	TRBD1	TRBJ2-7	CASSPLRQGAREQYF	TGTGCCAGCAGTCCCCTCCGGCAGGGGGCACGTGAGCAGTACTTC
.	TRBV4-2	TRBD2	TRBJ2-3	CASSQVIAGGPDTQYF	TGTGCCAGCAGCCAAGTAATTGCGGGGGGGCCTGATACGCAGTATTTT
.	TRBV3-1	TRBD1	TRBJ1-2	CASSSRTSDRGSVF	TGTGCCAGCAGCTCTCGGACTTCGGACAGGGGCTCGGTATTC
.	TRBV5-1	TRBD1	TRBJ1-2	CATREQGKNGYTF	TGCGCCACCCGGGAACAGGGGAAAAATGGCTACACCTTC
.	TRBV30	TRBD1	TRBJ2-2	CAWNIGQGTGELFF	TGTGCCTGGAATATAGGACAGGGGACCGGGGAGCTGTTTTTT
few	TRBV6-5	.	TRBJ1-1	CASSYSLRGRTEAFF	TGTGCCAGCAGTTACTCGCTGAGGGGACGGACTGAAGCTTTCTTT
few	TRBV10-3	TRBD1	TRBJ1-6	CAISKDREASPLHF	TGTGCCATCAGTAAGGACAGGGAGGCTTCACCCCTCCACTTT
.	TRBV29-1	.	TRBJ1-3	CSVGVALENTIYF	TGCAGCGTTGGCGTGGCCCTTGAAAACACCATATATTTT
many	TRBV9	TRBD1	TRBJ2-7	CASSGQGAYEQYF	TGTGCCAGCAGCGGACAGGGGGCCTACGAGCAGTACTTC
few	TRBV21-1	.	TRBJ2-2	CASSNLAVNTGELFF	TGTGCCAGCAGCAATCTAGCGGTGAACACCGGGGAGCTGTTTTTT
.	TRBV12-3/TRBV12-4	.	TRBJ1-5	CASRDTGPNQPQHF	TGTGCCAGCAGAGATACAGGGCCTAATCAGCCCCAGCATTTT
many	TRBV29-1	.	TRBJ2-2	CSVVRTQGTGELFF	TGCAGCGTTGTACGTACCCAGGGTACCGGGGAGCTGTTTTTT
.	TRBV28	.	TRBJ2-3	CASSPRPTDTQYF	TGTGCCAGCAGCCCCAGGCCCACAGATACGCAGTATTTT
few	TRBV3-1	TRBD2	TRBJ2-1	CASSPRLAGGLGEQFF	TGTGCCAGCAGCCCTCGACTAGCGGGGGGGCTGGGTGAGCAGTTCTTC
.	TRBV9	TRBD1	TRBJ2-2	CASSLLGQGTNTGELFF	TGTGCCAGCAGCCTTCTGGGACAGGGGACGAACACCGGGGAGCTGTTTTTT
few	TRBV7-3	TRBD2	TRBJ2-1	CASSLSGAYNEQFF	TGTGCCAGCAGCCTCAGCGGGGCTTACAATGAGCAGTTCTTC
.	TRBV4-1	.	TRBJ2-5	CASSQIPVQAGQGETQYF	TGCGCCAGCAGCCAGATCCCCGTACAAGCGGGTCAGGGAGAGACCCAGTACTTC
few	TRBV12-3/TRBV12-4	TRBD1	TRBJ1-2	CIWTGKYGYTF	TGTATTTGGACAGGGAAATATGGCTACACCTTC
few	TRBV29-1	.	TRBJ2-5	CSGGEDVSQYF	TGCAGCGGGGGGGAGGATGTATCCCAGTACTTC
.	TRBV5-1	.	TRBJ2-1	CASTPGYSYNEQFF	TGCGCCAGCACTCCGGGTTACTCCTACAATGAGCAGTTCTTC
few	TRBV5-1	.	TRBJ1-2	CASSLDSSNYGYTF	TGCGCCAGCAGCTTGGACAGTTCTAACTATGGCTACACCTTC
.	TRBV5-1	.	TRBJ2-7	CASGLRGRGSEQYF	TGCGCCAGCGGACTTCGTGGTCGGGGATCCGAGCAGTACTTC
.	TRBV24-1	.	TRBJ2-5	CATSDRRAPWETQYF	TGTGCCACCAGCGACCGGAGGGCCCCATGGGAGACCCAGTACTTC
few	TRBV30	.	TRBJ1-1	CAWSVRGKAFF	TGTGCCTGGAGTGTACGAGGGAAAGCTTTCTTT
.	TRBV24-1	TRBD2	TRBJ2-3	CATSDYGLAGSFDTQYF	TGTGCCACCAGTGATTACGGACTAGCGGGAAGTTTCGATACGCAGTATTTT
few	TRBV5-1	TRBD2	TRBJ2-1	CASSGLGVAGVYNEQFF	TGCGCCAGCAGCGGCTTGGGGGTAGCGGGAGTCTACAATGAGCAGTTCTTC
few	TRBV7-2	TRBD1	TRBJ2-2	CASSRQGVSTGELFF	TGTGCCAGCAGCAGACAGGGGGTGTCAACCGGGGAGCTGTTTTTT
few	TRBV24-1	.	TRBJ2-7	CATSSGSYEQYF	TGTGCCACCAGCTCAGGGTCCTACGAGCAGTACTTC
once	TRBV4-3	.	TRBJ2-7	CASSQELGPAYEQYF	TGCGCCAGCAGCCAAGAACTAGGGCCGGCGTACGAGCAGTACTTC
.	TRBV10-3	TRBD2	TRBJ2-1	CAISDPERAGASYNEQFF	TGTGCCATCAGTGACCCAGAAAGAGCGGGAGCTTCCTACAATGAGCAGTTCTTC
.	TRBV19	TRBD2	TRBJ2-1	CASSTDTGTSIFF	TGTGCCAGTAGTACAGATACCGGGACTAGCATCTTCTTC
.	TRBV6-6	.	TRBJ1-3	CASTRSGNTIYF	TGTGCCAGCACCCGTTCTGGAAACACCATATATTTT
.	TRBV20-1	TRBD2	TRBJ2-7	CSARGERETNYEQYF	TGCAGTGCTAGAGGTGAGCGGGAGACTAACTACGAGCAGTACTTC
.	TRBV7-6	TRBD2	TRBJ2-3	CASSLLIAGGRPDTQYF	TGTGCCAGCAGCTTGTTAATAGCGGGGGGGAGACCAGATACGCAGTATTTT
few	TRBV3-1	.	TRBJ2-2	CASSGRNQGRKAGELFF	TGTGCCAGCAGCGGGAGGAATCAGGGGCGAAAGGCCGGGGAGCTGTTTTTT
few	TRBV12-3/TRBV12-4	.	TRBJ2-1	CASSSGRGQFF	TGTGCCAGCAGTTCCGGGAGAGGGCAGTTCTTC
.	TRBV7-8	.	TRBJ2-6	CASSLEFGNGANVLTF	TGTGCCAGCAGCTTAGAGTTCGGGAATGGGGCCAACGTCCTGACTTTC
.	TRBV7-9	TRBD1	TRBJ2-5	CASSTGGPQYF	TGTGCCAGCAGCACAGGGGGGCCCCAGTACTTC
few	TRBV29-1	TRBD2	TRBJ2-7	CSVEGTSGSYEQYF	TGCAGCGTCGAAGGGACTAGCGGGTCCTACGAGCAGTACTTC
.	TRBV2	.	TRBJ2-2	CASSELRGTGELFF	TGTGCCAGCAGTGAATTGAGGGGGACCGGGGAGCTGTTTTTT
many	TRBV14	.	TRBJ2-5	CASSQRRGVRETQYF	TGTGCCAGCAGCCAACGGCGTGGGGTCCGAGAGACCCAGTACTTC
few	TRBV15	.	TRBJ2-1	CATSSRFKDEQFF	TGTGCCACCAGCTCCAGGTTTAAAGATGAGCAGTTCTTC
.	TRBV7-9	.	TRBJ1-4	CASSTRQATNEKLFF	TGTGCCAGCAGCACGAGACAGGCAACTAATGAAAAACTGTTTTTT
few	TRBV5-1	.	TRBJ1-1	CASRVEVMNTEAFF	TGCGCCAGCCGCGTAGAGGTGATGAACACTGAAGCTTTCTTT
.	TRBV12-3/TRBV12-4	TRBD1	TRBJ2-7	CASTRDRRHEQYF	TGTGCCAGCACCCGGGACAGGCGACACGAGCAGTACTTC
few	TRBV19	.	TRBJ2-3	CASGGRGTDTQYF	TGTGCCAGTGGTGGCCGAGGCACGGATACGCAGTATTTT
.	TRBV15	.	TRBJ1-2	CATSSQGGGYTF	TGTGCCACCAGCAGTCAGGGAGGCGGCTACACCTTC
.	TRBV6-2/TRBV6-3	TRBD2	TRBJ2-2	CASTQRESWTGELFF	TGTGCCAGCACTCAGCGGGAGAGTTGGACCGGGGAGCTGTTTTTT